What follows are 29 T cell receptor beta chains derived from one specimen sequenced in a study of T cell changes during pregnancy in multiple sclerosis. Repertoires were generated with immunoSEQ multiplex PCR, while TCRdb's copy carries only in-frame clones and drops some. This sample yields tens of thousands of clones, of which 85% to 95% are seen a single time; 2.8% belongs to the top ten. Sequenced here: peripheral blood, sampled in the third trimester of pregnancy. The receptors originated from a female donor in good health, enrolled as a control in a pregnancy study.

The chain links TRBV11-2 to TRBJ1-2, with 8 positions matching TRBD1. Losses at the gene ends were 4 bases for V and 4 bases for J; bases not matched to a gene: 11. This CDR3 has 16 amino acids. Germline V gives CDR1 SGHAT, CDR2 FQNNGV. CDR3 region: CASSSRTGREGYGYTF. The CDR3 bases are TGTGCCAGCAGCTCCCGGACAGGGAGGGAGGGCTATGGCTACACCTTC.

The chain recombines TRBV4-1 with TRBJ1-2; 7 nucleotides agree with TRBD1. After removal of 4 bases from V and 4 bases from J, the junction contained 9 bases not matched to a gene. Per germline, CDR1 MGHRA and CDR2 YSYEKL. CDR3 size: 15 residues. CDR3 DNA: TGCGCCAGCAGCCTAGTCGGGACAGAGCTCTATGGCTACACCTTC. Translation gives CASSLVGTELYGYTF.

The chain has TRBV5-4 and TRBJ2-3; 8 bases are a match to TRBD2. V shed 3 bases, J shed 2 bases, and the junction held 8 bases outside the gene matches. Per germline, CDR1 SGHNT and CDR2 YYREEE (reference sequence). CDR3 size: 16 residues. This chain's CDR3 is CASSSPTGGLTDTQYF. The CDR3 region has the DNA TGTGCCAGCAGCTCCCCCACGGGAGGGCTCACAGATACGCAGTATTTT.

The chain links TRBV7-2 to TRBJ2-1, with D maybe TRBD2 (7 bases). Germline loops: CDR1 SGHTA, CDR2 FQGNSA. Trimming shortened V by 0 bases and J by 8 bases, and 11 bases separated the two germline ends. The CDR3 loop spans 14 amino acids. The CDR3 nucleotides are TGTGCCAGCAGCTTAGCGGGGGGGGCGGATGAGCAGTTCTTC. This codes for CASSLAGGADEQFF.

The rearrangement uses TRBV18 and TRBJ1-4; possible D gene TRBD1, 5 bases. Per germline, CDR1 KGHSH and CDR2 LQKENI. The CDR3 has 17 residues. V lost 2 bases and J 2 bases, leaving 15 bases between the germline ends. The CDR3 coding sequence is TGTGCCAGCTCACCAACAGACAGCCCCTGGACTAATGAAAAACTGTTTTTT. Encoded protein: CASSPTDSPWTNEKLFF.

The V gene is TRBV30, the J gene TRBJ1-6; D unresolved. CDR3 size: 15 residues. V was pared by 2 bases and J by 0 bases, with 8 bases between. The germline V gene encodes CDR1 GTSNPN and CDR2 SVGIG (reference sequence). CDR3: CAWSIRDSYNSPLHF. CDR3 in DNA: TGTGCCTGGAGTATACGCGACTCCTATAATTCACCCCTCCACTTT.

The chain links TRBV11-2 to TRBJ2-7; weak D call: TRBD2 (6 bases). The germline V and J ends were trimmed by 4 bases and 2 bases, with 15 bases remaining between them. CDR3 size: 15 residues. Germline V CDR1 and CDR2: SGHAT, FQNNGV. The CDR3 reads CASSSSGTGPYEQYF. The DNA for the CDR3 is TGTGCCAGCAGCTCATCGGGGACTGGCCCCTACGAGCAGTACTTC.

Turning to this clone: Relative to the germline gene, one junction end is altered; a read error may explain this. The chain has TRBV7-7 and TRBJ2-1, with 10 bases lining up with TRBD2. This CDR3 has 15 residues. The germline gives CDR1 SSHAT, CDR2 FNYEAQ (reference sequence). This CDR3 is CASSPSGGSYNEQFF. For the CDR3, the DNA is TGTGCTAGCAGCCCTAGCGGGGGCTCCTACAATGAGCAGTTCTTC.

J is TRBJ2-7 and V is TRBV30; 7 nucleotides line up with TRBD2. The CDR3 consists of 14 residues. The germline V gene has CDR1 GTSNPN and CDR2 SVGIG (reference sequence). V trimming: 0 bases; J trimming: 4 bases; junction bases outside the gene matches: 6. The CDR3 protein is CAWSVSSGRYEQYF. CDR3 sequence (DNA): TGTGCCTGGAGTGTATCTAGCGGACGGTACGAGCAGTACTTC.

The chain is built from TRBV27 and TRBJ1-6, with D hard to call. This CDR3 has 15 amino acids. Trimming took off 9 bases at V and 0 bases at J, with 12 bases between the two ends. The germline gives CDR1 MNHEY, CDR2 SMNVEV (reference sequence). CDR3 nucleotide sequence: TGTGCCAGGACCACAGCTTTCTCCTATAATTCACCCCTCCACTTT. Encoded protein: CARTTAFSYNSPLHF.

V is TRBV2 and J is TRBJ2-7, with TRBD1 as a possible D gene (6 bases). The CDR3 is 13 amino acids. Germline values: CDR1 SNHLY, CDR2 FYNNEI. Trimming cost V 3 bases and J 3 bases, with 9 bases left between them. The CDR3, as DNA: TGTGCCAGCAGTGAGGAACAGGGCTACGAGCAGTACTTC. This gives the protein CASSEEQGYEQYF.

This clone occurred a few times. The chain combines TRBV7-8 with TRBJ1-6, with TRBD1 as a possible D gene (6 bases). In germline, CDR1 is SGHVS, CDR2 FQNEAQ. The V gene lost 6 bases and the J gene lost 6 bases, with 15 bases spanning the gap. The length of the CDR3 is 15 residues. DNA for the CDR3: TGTGCCAGCAGGTTACATCGGGACACTAATTCACCCCTCCACTTT. Translating gives CASRLHRDTNSPLHF. The full variable domain, in which reference TRBV7-8 and TRBJ1-6 provide the parts outside the CDR3, is GAGVSQSPRYKVAKRGQDVALRCDPISGHVSLFWYQQALGQGPEFLTYFQNEAQLDKSGLPSDRFFAERPEGSVSTLKIQRTQQEDSAVYLCASRLHRDTNSPLHFGNGTRLTVT.

The genes are TRBV7-2 and TRBJ2-3; TRBD2 aligns across 9 bases. J gave up 6 bases and V 5 bases, and 9 bases lay outside the gene matches. CDR3 size: 15 residues. The germline V gene has CDR1 SGHTA and CDR2 FQGNSA. The CDR3 DNA reads as TGTGCCAGCAGCGGTAGCGGGAGTATTAGGGATACGCAGTATTTT. Its protein is CASSGSGSIRDTQYF.

The CDR3, as DNA: TGTGCCAGCAGTATGACAGGGGGCACAGATACGCAGTATTTT. Amino acids: CASSMTGGTDTQYF. V gene TRBV6-5 combines with J gene TRBJ2-3; the match to TRBD1 covers 8 bases. CDR1 and CDR2 from the germline V gene are MNHEY and SVGAGI. V shed 5 bases and J 1 base; nucleotides not matched to a gene: 2. The CDR3 contains 14 residues.

The chain combines TRBV4-1 with TRBJ1-2, with D unresolved. CDR1 is MGHRA and CDR2 is YSYEKL in the germline V gene. V lost 4 bases to trimming and J lost 0 bases, with 9 bases between them. There are 14 residues in the CDR3. CDR3 residues: CASSPQTANYGYTF. In nucleotides, the CDR3 is TGCGCCAGCAGCCCTCAAACGGCTAACTATGGCTACACCTTC.

V usage is TRBV6-5 and J usage is TRBJ1-3, with D maybe TRBD1 (6 bases). The germline V gene encodes CDR1 MNHEY and CDR2 SVGAGI. This CDR3 is 15 amino acids long. Trimming cost V 6 bases and J 0 bases, with 12 bases left between them. CDR3 in DNA: TGTGCCAGCAGCCAAACGACAGGCTCTGGAAACACCATATATTTT. It translates to CASSQTTGSGNTIYF.

The rearrangement joins TRBV7-9 to TRBJ1-4, with 9 bases identical to TRBD1. The CDR3 runs 14 residues. The germline V gene has CDR1 SEHNR and CDR2 FQNEAQ (reference sequence). Germline trimming cut 5 bases from V and 9 bases from J; bases unmatched to any gene: 7. Written as DNA, the CDR3 is TGTGCCAGCAGCCTGGGACAGGGAGGACAAAAACTGTTTTTT. Translation gives CASSLGQGGQKLFF.

The V gene is TRBV4-1, the J gene TRBJ2-1; the match to TRBD1 covers 9 bases. Germline values: CDR1 MGHRA, CDR2 YSYEKL. The CDR3 sequence is 14 residues long. Trimming cost V 3 bases and J 8 bases; bases outside gene matches: 5. CDR3 in amino acids: CASSHGQGIHEQFF. The CDR3 coding sequence is TGCGCCAGCAGCCATGGACAGGGGATCCATGAGCAGTTCTTC.

The V and J genes are TRBV7-9 and TRBJ1-4, with D maybe TRBD1 (5 bases). This CDR3 has 12 amino acids. Trimming stripped 8 bases from V and 4 bases from J, with 8 bases between. Germline loops: CDR1 SEHNR, CDR2 FQNEAQ (reference sequence). As DNA, the CDR3 is TGTGCCAGCCAGGGCATTAATGAAAAACTGTTTTTT. Encoded protein: CASQGINEKLFF.

The rearrangement joins TRBV5-1 to TRBJ2-1, with D possibly matching TRBD2 (6 bases). CDR3 size: 15 residues. Germline V gives CDR1 SGHRS, CDR2 YFSETQ. V was trimmed by 4 bases and J by 0 bases, leaving 11 bases between them. This CDR3 is CASSEHGSSYNEQFF. As DNA, the CDR3 is TGCGCCAGCAGCGAGCACGGGAGCTCCTACAATGAGCAGTTCTTC.

This clone occurred once. The CDR3 protein is CASSFLGTARTGELFF. CDR3 bases: TGTGCCAGCAGCTTCCTTGGGACAGCCAGGACCGGGGAGCTGTTTTTT. The chain is built from TRBV5-6 and TRBJ2-2; 7 positions agree with TRBD1. This CDR3 region has 16 residues. CDR1 SGHDT and CDR2 YYEEEE come from the germline V gene. V was clipped by 2 bases and J by 5 bases; unmatched bases: 9.

This clone was observed a single time. The chain couples TRBV6-6 to TRBJ1-1; D is unclear. The CDR3 length is 13 residues. Germline-derived CDR1 and CDR2 are MNHNY and SVGAGI (reference sequence). Trimming shortened V by 2 bases and J by 3 bases, and 7 bases separated the two germline ends. This CDR3 reads CASSYPTDTEAFF. DNA of the CDR3: TGTGCCAGCAGTTACCCCACGGACACTGAAGCTTTCTTT.

J is TRBJ2-1 and V is TRBV5-6; 11 bases match TRBD2. The ends lost 1 base at V and 6 bases at J; junction bases unmatched: 9. This CDR3 has 17 amino acids. Germline V gene data show CDR1 as SGHDT and CDR2 as YYEEEE. CDR3 loop: CASSLLVLAGAPNEQFF. The CDR3, as DNA: TGTGCCAGCAGCTTGTTGGTACTAGCGGGGGCTCCCAATGAGCAGTTCTTC.

This chain uses TRBV2 with TRBJ1-4, with D perhaps matching TRBD1 (6 bases). There are 12 residues in the CDR3. V was cut by 1 base and J by 11 bases, with 8 bases left in between. The germline V gene encodes CDR1 SNHLY and CDR2 FYNNEI. The CDR3 nucleotides read TGTGCCAGCAGTGAAGTCCAGGGGAAACTGTTTTTT. Translation gives CASSEVQGKLFF.

The chain links TRBV28 to TRBJ2-7, with 7 bases fitting TRBD1. CDR3 length equals 15 residues. Germline CDR1 reads MDHEN; CDR2 reads SYDVKM. The junction had 13 bases not matched to a gene; V was cut back by 5 bases and J by 6 bases. The CDR3 coding sequence is TGTGCCAGCAGTCGAGACACCGGGACAGTAGCCGAGCAGTACTTC. This codes for CASSRDTGTVAEQYF.

This clone showed up just once. The chain couples TRBV7-2 to TRBJ1-5; D remains ambiguous. Looked up from germline, CDR1 is SGHTA and CDR2 is FQGNSA. CDR3 size: 13 residues. Trimming took off 0 bases at V and 10 bases at J, with 10 bases between the two ends. This CDR3 is CASSLASGNPQHF. For the CDR3, the DNA is TGTGCCAGCAGCTTAGCAAGCGGGAACCCCCAGCATTTT. The full variable domain, with the rest looked up from reference TRBV7-2 and TRBJ1-5, is GAGVSQSPSNKVTEKGKDVELRCDPISGHTALYWYRQSLGQGLEFLIYFQGNSAPDKSGLPSDRFSAERTGGSVSTLTIQRTQQEDSAVYLCASSLASGNPQHFGDGTRLSIL.

This clone was recorded a few times. V usage is TRBV10-2 and J usage is TRBJ2-1; 12 bases map to TRBD2. The CDR3 contains 15 residues. The germline gives CDR1 WSHSY, CDR2 SAAADI. V lost 3 bases to trimming and J lost 10 bases; unmatched junction nucleotides: 7. Here the CDR3 DNA reads TGCGCCAGCAGTGACTCACTAGCGGGGGGAAGAGAGCAGTTCTTC. As protein: CASSDSLAGGREQFF.

The V and J genes are TRBV7-2 and TRBJ1-1, with D possibly matching TRBD1 (5 bases). Trimming cost V 5 bases and J 1 base, with 8 bases left between them. The length of the CDR3 is 13 residues. Per the germline V gene, CDR1 is SGHTA and CDR2 is FQGNSA. CDR3 sequence reads: CASSSDRNTEAFF. For the CDR3, the DNA is TGTGCCAGCAGCAGCGACAGGAACACTGAAGCTTTCTTT.

V is TRBV5-6 and J is TRBJ1-1, with TRBD1 matching 10 bases. J gave up 1 base and V 5 bases, and 11 bases lay outside the gene matches. Germline-derived CDR1 and CDR2 are SGHDT and YYEEEE. This CDR3 has 17 amino acids. The CDR3, as DNA: TGTGCCAGCAGTCGGATCGGGACAGGGGCCCAGAACACTGAAGCTTTCTTT. Translated: CASSRIGTGAQNTEAFF. The full variable domain, with the rest looked up from reference TRBV5-6 and TRBJ1-1, is DAGVTQSPTHLIKTRGQQVTLRCSPKSGHDTVSWYQQALGQGPQFIFQYYEEEERQRGNFPDRFSGHQFPNYSSELNVNALLLGDSALYLCASSRIGTGAQNTEAFFGQGTRLTVV.